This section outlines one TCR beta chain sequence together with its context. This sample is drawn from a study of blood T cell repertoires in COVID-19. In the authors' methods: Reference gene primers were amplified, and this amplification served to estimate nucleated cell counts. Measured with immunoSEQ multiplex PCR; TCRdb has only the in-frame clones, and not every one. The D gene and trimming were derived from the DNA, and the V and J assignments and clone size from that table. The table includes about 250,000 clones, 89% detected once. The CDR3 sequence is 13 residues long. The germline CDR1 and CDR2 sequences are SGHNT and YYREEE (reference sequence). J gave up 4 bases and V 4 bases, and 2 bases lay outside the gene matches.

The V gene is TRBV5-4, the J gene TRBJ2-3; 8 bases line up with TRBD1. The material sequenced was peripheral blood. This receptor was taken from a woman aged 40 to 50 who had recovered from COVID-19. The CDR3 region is CASSQGAADTQYF. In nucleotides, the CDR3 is TGTGCCAGCAGCCAGGGGGCGGCAGATACGCAGTATTTT.